This T cell receptor beta chain appears in the sequencing data of a study of T cell changes during pregnancy in multiple sclerosis. Repertoires were generated with immunoSEQ multiplex PCR, while TCRdb's copy carries only in-frame clones and drops some. The repertoire holds roughly 40,000 clones, approximately 92% seen once, with 1.5% to 2% in the top ten. Germline V gives CDR1 GTSNPN, CDR2 SVGIG (reference sequence). Trimming left V 3 bases short and J 4 bases short, with 9 bases between. The CDR3 runs 13 residues. The source was CD4+ T cells from peripheral blood mononuclear cells, collected after pregnancy. The sequence was collected from a female donor in good health, enrolled as a control in a pregnancy study. This chain joins TRBV30 and TRBJ2-2; D unresolved. CDR3 bases: TGTGCCTGGAGCCGACTTGGCACCGGGGAGCTGTTTTTT. It yields the protein CAWSRLGTGELFF.